The rows below give T cell receptor beta chains drawn from one sample of a study of CD4+ T cells in melanoma. Clones were read by immunoSEQ multiplex PCR, and TCRdb kept only the in-frame ones, dropping some. Here the sample spans 9,500 or so clones, 75% to 80% being singletons. The sequenced material came from cells from a culture (not recorded whether cultured in vitro). The receptors shown here come from a human donor with melanoma. Each CDR3 is given with its conserved first and last residue. The D gene is left open where the match is weak. The listing skips clone size in some rows; elsewhere it reads once, few, many or a size class.

D	J	length	size	V	CDR3	DNA
TRBD1	TRBJ2-5	17	NA	TRBV9	CASSAHGTATYQETQYF	TGTGCCAGCAGCGCCCACGGGACAGCTACGTACCAAGAGACCCAGTACTTC
NA	TRBJ2-7	12	few	TRBV29-1	CSVGPRDYEQYF	TGCAGCGTTGGGCCCCGGGACTACGAGCAGTACTTC
NA	TRBJ1-3	14	NA	TRBV6-1	CASSDGASGNTIYF	TGTGCCAGCAGTGATGGGGCTTCTGGAAACACCATATATTTT
NA	TRBJ1-2	14	NA	TRBV3-1/TRBV3-2	CASSPGGGVYGYTF	TGTGCCAGCAGCCCGGGAGGAGGGGTCTATGGCTACACCTTC
TRBD1	TRBJ1-3	14	NA	TRBV10-3	CAINPTGWGNTIYF	TGTGCCATCAATCCGACAGGGTGGGGAAACACCATATATTTT
TRBD1	TRBJ2-2	15	NA	TRBV18	CASSPGQGSSGELFF	TGTGCCAGCTCACCGGGACAGGGGAGCTCCGGGGAGCTGTTTTTT
NA	TRBJ2-3	13	NA	TRBV2	CASSGESTDTQYF	TGTGCCAGCAGTGGGGAGAGCACAGATACGCAGTATTTT
NA	TRBJ2-7	12	NA	TRBV14	CASGPDSYEQYF	TGTGCCAGCGGTCCAGATTCCTACGAGCAGTACTTC
NA	TRBJ2-2	18	NA	TRBV5-1	CASSREKLSYPNTGELFF	TGCGCCAGCAGCCGGGAAAAACTTAGTTATCCGAACACCGGGGAGCTGTTTTTT
NA	TRBJ1-1	14	once	TRBV19	CASSVQGRGTEAFF	TGTGCCAGTAGTGTACAGGGCCGTGGCACTGAAGCTTTCTTT
NA	TRBJ2-3	14	once	TRBV6-5	CASRVSRGARAQYF	TGTGCCAGCAGGGTTTCTAGGGGTGCGCGAGCGCAGTATTTT
NA	TRBJ2-2	12	NA	TRBV5-6	CASSLGGIELFF	TGTGCCAGCAGCTTGGGCGGGATAGAGCTGTTTTTT
NA	TRBJ1-1	13	NA	TRBV5-6	CASSFGRNTEAFF	TGTGCCAGCAGCTTCGGGAGGAACACTGAAGCTTTCTTT
NA	TRBJ2-7	14	NA	TRBV21-1	CASSKLDRVYEQYF	TGTGCCAGCAGCAAATTGGACAGGGTCTACGAGCAGTACTTC
NA	TRBJ2-7	16	NA	TRBV7-2	CASSLAGRDFQYEQYF	TGTGCCAGCAGCTTAGCGGGCCGGGACTTCCAATACGAGCAGTACTTC